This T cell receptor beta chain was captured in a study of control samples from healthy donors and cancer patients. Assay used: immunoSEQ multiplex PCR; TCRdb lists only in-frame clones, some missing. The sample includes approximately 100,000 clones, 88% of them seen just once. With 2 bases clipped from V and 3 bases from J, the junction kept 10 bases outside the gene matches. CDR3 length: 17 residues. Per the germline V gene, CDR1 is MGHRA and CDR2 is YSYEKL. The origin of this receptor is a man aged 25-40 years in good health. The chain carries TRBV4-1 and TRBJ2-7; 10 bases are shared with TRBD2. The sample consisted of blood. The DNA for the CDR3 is TGCGCCAGCAGCCAATACGCCGGACTAGCGGAGTTCTACGAGCAGTACTTC. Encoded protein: CASSQYAGLAEFYEQYF.